This T cell receptor beta chain was recorded in a study of metastatic and nonmetastatic thyroid tumors. This clone was counted ten times or more. There were no patients who had received any treatment before thyroid surgery. Authors' methods: Building a distant-metastasis classifier for papillary thyroid cancer drew on CDR3 differences across clinicopathological groups. TCRdb ran MiXCR on the PCR reads. TCRdb's processing, not the study's, gives the V and J calls here. Here the sample spans more than 65,000 clones, approximately 14% being singletons. Per germline, CDR1 DFQATT and CDR2 SNEGSKA (reference sequence). V lost 3 bases, J lost 0 bases, and 12 bases lay in between. This CDR3 comprises 15 residues.

This TCR was recovered from a male donor with papillary thyroid cancer or a benign thyroid nodule (not recorded which). Some clones in this sample may be carry-over from other donors' samples. Sequencing was carried out using blood. The chain couples TRBV20-1 to TRBJ2-1; D not certain. The CDR3 protein is CSASSLSSSYNEQFF. CDR3 in DNA: TGCAGTGCTAGTTCTCTCAGCAGCTCCTACAATGAGCAGTTCTTC.